Shown below are 9 T cell receptor beta chains from a single sample sequenced in a study of glioma-infiltrating T cells after dendritic cell vaccination (TCRdb year 2016). Library preparation used the immunoSEQ multiplex PCR assay. As stored in TCRdb, this immuneACCESS dataset retains in-frame rearrangements with V and J assigned. A fraction of the clones does not appear; measured against another copy, unresolved V genes explain less than half of the discrepancy, and the remainder lacks a known reason. Across this sample there are tens of thousands of clones, with around 86% seen only once. The biggest ten clones account for over 10% of the sample. The source material was blood, sampled before dendritic cell vaccination. Receptors were obtained from a human donor with glioblastoma.

This clone came up once. The rearrangement uses TRBV2 and TRBJ2-7, with D unresolved. With 1 base removed from V and 5 bases from J, the gap between germline ends came to 15 bases. Germline V gene sequence: CDR1 SNHLY, CDR2 FYNNEI. This CDR3 comprises 15 residues. CDR3 DNA sequence: TGTGCCAGCAGTGAAGTGCTAGTAAAAGCCCACGAGCAGTACTTC. This codes for CASSEVLVKAHEQYF.

CDR3 nucleotides: TGTGCCAGTAGTGCCCTAAGGGGTGGCGAAGCTTTCTTT. Protein product: CASSALRGGEAFF. The V and J genes are TRBV19 and TRBJ1-1; the D gene is possibly TRBD1 (5 bases). Trimming pared 5 bases from V and 8 bases from J, leaving 15 bases between. The CDR3 loop spans 13 amino acids. The germline gives CDR1 LNHDA, CDR2 SQIVND (reference sequence).

The rearrangement uses TRBV7-6 and TRBJ1-3; TRBD1 matches 7 bases. V gave up 5 bases and J gave up 6 bases; unmatched junction bases: 13. Germline CDR1 and CDR2: SGHVS and FNYEAQ. The CDR3 runs 16 residues. CDR3 DNA sequence: TGTGCCAGCAGCAACCCCGGGACAGAGGGTGAAAACACCATATATTTT. The encoded protein is CASSNPGTEGENTIYF.

The genes are TRBV10-3 and TRBJ1-1; D remains unclear. The germline V gene encodes CDR1 ENHRY and CDR2 SYGVKD. The CDR3 sequence is 12 residues long. V was trimmed by 0 bases and J by 8 bases, leaving 7 bases between them. CDR3 in DNA: TGTGCCATCAGTGAGTCGCGGCACGAAGCTTTCTTT. Protein: CAISESRHEAFF.

The chain employs TRBV19 and TRBJ1-3; perhaps TRBD1 as D (5 bases). The CDR3 consists of 15 residues. V shed 11 bases and J shed 5 bases, with 22 bases lying between them. Germline V gives CDR1 LNHDA, CDR2 SQIVND (reference sequence). CDR3 nucleotides: TGTGCCGCCTCTCAGGTAGGGGCTGGTAGAAACACCATATATTTT. This gives the protein CAASQVGAGRNTIYF.

This clone has just a few counts. Here the CDR3 reads CASSGGGGGRTEAFF. DNA of the CDR3: TGCGCCAGCAGTGGGGGGGGAGGGGGGAGAACTGAAGCTTTCTTT. The chain couples TRBV10-2 to TRBJ1-1; D may be TRBD1 (6 bases). V was cut by 4 bases and J by 5 bases, with 17 bases left in between. Germline V CDR1 and CDR2: WSHSY, SAAADI. The CDR3 is made up of 15 amino acids.

The chain links TRBV29-1 to TRBJ1-1; D is perhaps TRBD1 (6 bases). The CDR3 is 14 amino acids. The germline V and J ends were trimmed by 1 base and 0 bases, with 9 bases remaining between them. CDR1 is SQVTM and CDR2 is ANQGSEA in the germline V gene. The CDR3 region has the DNA TGCAGCGTTGAAGGGGGGGGCCTGAACACTGAAGCTTTCTTT. Its translation is CSVEGGGLNTEAFF. The variable domain in full, with the rest retrieved from reference TRBV29-1 and TRBJ1-1, is SAVISQKPSRDICQRGTSLTIQCQVDSQVTMMFWYRQQPGQSLTLIATANQGSEATYESGFVIDKFPISRPNLTFSTLTVSNMSPEDSSIYLCSVEGGGLNTEAFFGQGTRLTVV.

The chain links TRBV30 to TRBJ1-3; D gene ambiguous. CDR3 length: 13 residues. CDR1 and CDR2 from the germline V gene are GTSNPN and SVGIG (reference sequence). Trimming removed 4 bases from V and 6 bases from J, with 13 bases in between. CDR3 region: CAWNSGGLNTIYF. Written as DNA, the CDR3 is TGTGCCTGGAACTCTGGTGGGCTAAACACCATATATTTT. Using reference TRBV30 and TRBJ1-3 for the parts outside the CDR3, the full variable domain is SQTIHQWPATLVQPVGSPLSLECTVEGTSNPNLYWYRQAAGRGLQLLFYSVGIGQISSEVPQNLSASRPQDRQFILSSKKLLLSDSGFYLCAWNSGGLNTIYFGEGSWLTVV.

The rearrangement joins TRBV5-6 to TRBJ2-6, with TRBD1 identical over 11 bases. CDR3 size: 18 residues. Germline CDR1 SGHDT, CDR2 YYEEEE. Trimming removed 5 bases from V and 4 bases from J; junction bases left unmatched: 11. The CDR3 DNA reads TGTGCCAGCAGTTTTATCGGACAGGGGGCGCCCGGGGCCAACGTCCTGACTTTC. Amino acid sequence: CASSFIGQGAPGANVLTF.